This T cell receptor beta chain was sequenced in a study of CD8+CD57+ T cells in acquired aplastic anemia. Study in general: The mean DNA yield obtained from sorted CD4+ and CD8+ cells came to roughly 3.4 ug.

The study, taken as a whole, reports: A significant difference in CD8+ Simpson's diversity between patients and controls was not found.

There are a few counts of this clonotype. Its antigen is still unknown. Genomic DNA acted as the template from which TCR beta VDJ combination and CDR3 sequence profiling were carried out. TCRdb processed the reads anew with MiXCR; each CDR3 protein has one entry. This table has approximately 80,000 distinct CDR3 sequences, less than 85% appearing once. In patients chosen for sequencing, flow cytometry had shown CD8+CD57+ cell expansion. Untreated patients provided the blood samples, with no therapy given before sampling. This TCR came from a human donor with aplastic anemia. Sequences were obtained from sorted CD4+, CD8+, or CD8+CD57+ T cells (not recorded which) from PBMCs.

CDR3 sequence: CASTERGSPGYTF. The CDR3 DNA sequence: TGTGCCAGCACCGAACGAGGGTCTCCTGGCTACACCTTC. The chain is built from TRBV2 and TRBJ1-2, with no clear D. V lost 7 bases and J 7 bases, leaving 16 bases between the germline ends. Per the germline V gene, CDR1 is SNHLY and CDR2 is FYNNEI. The CDR3 covers 13 residues.